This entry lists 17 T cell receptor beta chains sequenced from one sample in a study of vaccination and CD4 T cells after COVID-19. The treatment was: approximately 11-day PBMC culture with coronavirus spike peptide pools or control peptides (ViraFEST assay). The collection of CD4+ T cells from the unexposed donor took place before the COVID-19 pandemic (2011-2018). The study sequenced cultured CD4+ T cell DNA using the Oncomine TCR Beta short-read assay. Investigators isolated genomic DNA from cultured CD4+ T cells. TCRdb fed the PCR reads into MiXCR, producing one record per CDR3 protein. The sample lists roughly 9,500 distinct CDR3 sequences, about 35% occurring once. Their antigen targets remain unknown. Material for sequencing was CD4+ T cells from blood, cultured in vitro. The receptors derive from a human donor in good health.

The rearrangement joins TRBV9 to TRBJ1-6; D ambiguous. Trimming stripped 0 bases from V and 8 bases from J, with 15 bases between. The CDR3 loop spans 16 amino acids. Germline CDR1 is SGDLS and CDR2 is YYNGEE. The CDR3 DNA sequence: TGTGCCAGCAGCGTAGGACCTCGGACGGACGATTCACCCCTCCACTTT. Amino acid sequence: CASSVGPRTDDSPLHF.

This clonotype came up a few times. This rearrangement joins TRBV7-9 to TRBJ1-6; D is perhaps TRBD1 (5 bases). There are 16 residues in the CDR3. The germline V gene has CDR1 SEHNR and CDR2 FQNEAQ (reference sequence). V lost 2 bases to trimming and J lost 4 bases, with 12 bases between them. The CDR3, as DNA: TGTGCCAGCAGCTTACTGAGACAGCAATATAATTCACCCCTCCACTTT. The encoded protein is CASSLLRQQYNSPLHF.

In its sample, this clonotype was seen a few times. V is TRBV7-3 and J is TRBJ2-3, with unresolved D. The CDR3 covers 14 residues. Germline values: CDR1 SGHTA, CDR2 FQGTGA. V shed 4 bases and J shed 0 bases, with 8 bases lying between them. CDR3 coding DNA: TGTGCCAGCAGCTCCTCCCGAAGCACAGATACGCAGTATTTT. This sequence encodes CASSSSRSTDTQYF.

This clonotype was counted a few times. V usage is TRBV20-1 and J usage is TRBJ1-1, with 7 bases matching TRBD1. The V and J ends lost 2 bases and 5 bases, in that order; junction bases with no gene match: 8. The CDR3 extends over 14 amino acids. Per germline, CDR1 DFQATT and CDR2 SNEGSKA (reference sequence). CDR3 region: CSARREGAGTEAFF. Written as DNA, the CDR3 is TGCAGTGCTAGAAGGGAGGGGGCAGGGACTGAAGCTTTCTTT.

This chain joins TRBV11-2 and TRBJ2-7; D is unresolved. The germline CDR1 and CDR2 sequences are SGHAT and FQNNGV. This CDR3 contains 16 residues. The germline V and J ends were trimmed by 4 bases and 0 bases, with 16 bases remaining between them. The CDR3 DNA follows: TGTGCCAGCAGCTCCCTTTGGACCAGGAGCTCCTACGAGCAGTACTTC. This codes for CASSSLWTRSSYEQYF.

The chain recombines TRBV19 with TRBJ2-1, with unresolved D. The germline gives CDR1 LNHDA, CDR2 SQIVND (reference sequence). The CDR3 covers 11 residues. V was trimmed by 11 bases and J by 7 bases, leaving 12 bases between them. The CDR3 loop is CAAHWVNEQFF. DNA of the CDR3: TGTGCCGCCCATTGGGTGAATGAGCAGTTCTTC.

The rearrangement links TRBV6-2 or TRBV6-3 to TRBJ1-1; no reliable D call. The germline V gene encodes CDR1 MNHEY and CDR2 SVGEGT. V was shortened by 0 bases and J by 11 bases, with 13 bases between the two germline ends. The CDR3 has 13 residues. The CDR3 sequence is CASSYSIGRMAFF. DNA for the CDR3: TGTGCCAGCAGTTACTCGATAGGCCGTATGGCTTTCTTT.

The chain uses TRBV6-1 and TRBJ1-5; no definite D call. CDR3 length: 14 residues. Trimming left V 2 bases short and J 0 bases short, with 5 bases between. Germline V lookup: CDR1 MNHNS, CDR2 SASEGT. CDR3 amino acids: CASSETNSNQPQHF. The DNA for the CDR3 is TGTGCCAGCAGTGAAACCAATAGCAATCAGCCCCAGCATTTT.

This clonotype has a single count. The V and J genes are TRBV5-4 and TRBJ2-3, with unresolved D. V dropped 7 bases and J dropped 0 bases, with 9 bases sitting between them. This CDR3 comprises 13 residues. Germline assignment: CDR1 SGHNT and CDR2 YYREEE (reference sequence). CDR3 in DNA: TGTGCCAGCGTTCAGGAGAGCACAGATACGCAGTATTTT. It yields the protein CASVQESTDTQYF.

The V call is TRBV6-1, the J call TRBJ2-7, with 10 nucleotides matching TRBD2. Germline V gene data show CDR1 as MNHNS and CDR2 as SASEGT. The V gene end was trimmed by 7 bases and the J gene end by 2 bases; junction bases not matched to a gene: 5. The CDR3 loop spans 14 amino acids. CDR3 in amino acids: CASTTAGGAYEQYF. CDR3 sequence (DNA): TGTGCCAGCACTACAGCGGGAGGGGCCTACGAGCAGTACTTC.

CDR3: CSASPFPITGVSTDTQYF. In DNA form, the CDR3 reads TGCAGTGCTAGCCCCTTTCCGATAACGGGAGTAAGCACAGATACGCAGTATTTT. The chain links TRBV20-1 to TRBJ2-3; possible D gene TRBD2, 6 bases. V was clipped by 3 bases and J by 0 bases, with 22 bases between them. Germline loops: CDR1 DFQATT, CDR2 SNEGSKA (reference sequence). This CDR3 is built from 18 residues.

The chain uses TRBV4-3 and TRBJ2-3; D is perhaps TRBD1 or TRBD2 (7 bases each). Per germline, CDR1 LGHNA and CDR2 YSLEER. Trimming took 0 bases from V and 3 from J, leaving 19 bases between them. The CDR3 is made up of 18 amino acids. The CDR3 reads CASSQDNRPGGVTDTQYF. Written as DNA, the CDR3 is TGCGCCAGCAGCCAAGACAACCGACCAGGGGGGGTGACAGATACGCAGTATTTT.

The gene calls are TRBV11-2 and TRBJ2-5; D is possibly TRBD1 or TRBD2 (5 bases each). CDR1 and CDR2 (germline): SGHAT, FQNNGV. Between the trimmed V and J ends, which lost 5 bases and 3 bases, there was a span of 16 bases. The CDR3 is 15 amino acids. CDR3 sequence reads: CASSPGTLSKETQYF. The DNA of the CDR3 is TGTGCCAGCAGCCCCGGGACCTTAAGCAAAGAGACCCAGTACTTC.

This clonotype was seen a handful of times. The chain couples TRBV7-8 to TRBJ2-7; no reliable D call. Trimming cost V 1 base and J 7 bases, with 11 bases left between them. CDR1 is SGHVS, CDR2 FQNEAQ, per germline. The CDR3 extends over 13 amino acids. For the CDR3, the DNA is TGTGCCAGCAGCTTAGGTGCTGAGTGGGAGCAGTACTTC. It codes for CASSLGAEWEQYF.

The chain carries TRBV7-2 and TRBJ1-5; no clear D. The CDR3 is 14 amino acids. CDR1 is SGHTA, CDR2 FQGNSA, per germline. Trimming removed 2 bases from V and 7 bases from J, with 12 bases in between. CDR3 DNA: TGTGCCAGCAGCTTAAGGGATTCGGGGCAGCCCCAGCATTTT. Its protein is CASSLRDSGQPQHF.

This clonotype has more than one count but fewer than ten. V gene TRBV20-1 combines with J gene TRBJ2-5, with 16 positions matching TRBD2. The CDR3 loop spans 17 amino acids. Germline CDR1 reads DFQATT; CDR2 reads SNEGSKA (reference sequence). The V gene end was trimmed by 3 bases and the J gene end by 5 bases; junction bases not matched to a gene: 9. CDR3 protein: CSASDGTSGRDEETQYF. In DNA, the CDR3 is TGCAGTGCTAGCGACGGGACTAGCGGGAGGGACGAGGAGACCCAGTACTTC.

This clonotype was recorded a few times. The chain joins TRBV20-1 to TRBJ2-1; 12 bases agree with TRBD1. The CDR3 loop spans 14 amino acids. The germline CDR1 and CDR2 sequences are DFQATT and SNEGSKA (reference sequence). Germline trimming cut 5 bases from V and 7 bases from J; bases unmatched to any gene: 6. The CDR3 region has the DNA TGCAGTGCTCCGCGGGACAGGGGGCGGAATGAGCAGTTCTTC. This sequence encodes CSAPRDRGRNEQFF.